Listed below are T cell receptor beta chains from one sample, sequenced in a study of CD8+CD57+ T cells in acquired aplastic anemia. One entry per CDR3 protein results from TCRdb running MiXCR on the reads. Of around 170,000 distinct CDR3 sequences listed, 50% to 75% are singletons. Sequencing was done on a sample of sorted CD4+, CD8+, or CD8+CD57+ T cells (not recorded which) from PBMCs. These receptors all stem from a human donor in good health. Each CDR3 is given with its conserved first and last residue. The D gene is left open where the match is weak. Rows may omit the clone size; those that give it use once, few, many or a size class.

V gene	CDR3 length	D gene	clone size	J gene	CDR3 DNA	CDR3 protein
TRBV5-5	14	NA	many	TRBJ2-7	TGTGCCAGCAGCTTTGGGAGGCCGGACTACGAGCAGTACTTC	CASSFGRPDYEQYF
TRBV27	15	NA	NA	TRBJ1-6	TGTGCCAGCAGTTCTAAGAACAGTTATAATTCACCCCTCCACTTT	CASSSKNSYNSPLHF
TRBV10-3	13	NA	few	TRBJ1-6	TGTGCCATCAACCCTGGCAGAGGGTCACCCCTCCACTTT	CAINPGRGSPLHF
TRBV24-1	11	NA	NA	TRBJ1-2	TGTGCCACCAGTGATGGTCGGAACTACACCTTC	CATSDGRNYTF
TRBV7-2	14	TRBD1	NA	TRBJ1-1	TGCGCCAGCAGCTTTACAGGGGATTCGAGTGAAGCTTTCTTT	CASSFTGDSSEAFF
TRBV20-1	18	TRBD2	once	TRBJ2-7	TGCAGTGCTAGAGATGAGTCTAGCGGGGGACTCCGCTTGGACGAGCAGTACTTC	CSARDESSGGLRLDEQYF
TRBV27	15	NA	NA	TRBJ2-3	TGTGCCAGCAGTCATGTCCTATCGGGACCAGATACGCAGTATTTT	CASSHVLSGPDTQYF
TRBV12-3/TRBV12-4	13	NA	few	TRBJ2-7	TGTGCCAGCAGTGGAGTAGGACAGTACGAGCAGTACTTC	CASSGVGQYEQYF
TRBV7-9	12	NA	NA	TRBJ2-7	TGTGCCAGCAGCAGCAGGGGTCCCGAGCAGTACTTC	CASSSRGPEQYF
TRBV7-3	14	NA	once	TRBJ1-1	TGTGCCAGCAGCCCAGGGGATCTGAACACTGAAGCTTTCTTT	CASSPGDLNTEAFF
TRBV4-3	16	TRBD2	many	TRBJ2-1	TGCGCCAGCAGCCAAGATGAGGAAGCGGGAGTGTATGAGCAGTTCTTC	CASSQDEEAGVYEQFF
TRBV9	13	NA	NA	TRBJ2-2	TGTGCCAGCAGCGTAGGAGAAGCCGGGGAGCTGTTTTTT	CASSVGEAGELFF
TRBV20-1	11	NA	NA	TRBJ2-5	TGCAGTGCAAATAGGAAGGAGACCCAGTACTTC	CSANRKETQYF
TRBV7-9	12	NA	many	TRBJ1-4	TGTGCCAGCAGCGGGGCGGGTGAAAAACTGTTTTTT	CASSGAGEKLFF
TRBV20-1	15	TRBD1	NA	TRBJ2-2	TGCAGTGCTACTGTTCCGGGACAGGGAGGCGGGGAGCTGTTTTTT	CSATVPGQGGGELFF
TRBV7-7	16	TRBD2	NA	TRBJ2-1	TGTGCTAGCAGCTTAGGTCTGACTAGCGGGAGCAATGAGCAGTTCTTC	CASSLGLTSGSNEQFF
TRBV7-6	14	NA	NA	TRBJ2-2	TGTGCCAGCAGCTTAGGAGCGGACACCGGGGAGCTGTTTTTT	CASSLGADTGELFF
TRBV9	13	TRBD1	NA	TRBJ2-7	TGTGCCAGCAGCGCCGGACAGGGAAACGAGCAGTACTTC	CASSAGQGNEQYF
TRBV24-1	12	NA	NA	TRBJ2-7	TGTGCCACCAGTGATTTGCCGGGGAAACAGCACTTC	CATSDLPGKQHF
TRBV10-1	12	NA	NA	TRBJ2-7	TGCGCCAGCAGTGAGGGACCTTTCGAGCAGTACTTC	CASSEGPFEQYF
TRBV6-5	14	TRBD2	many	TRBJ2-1	TGTGCCAGCAGTTACGGGACTAGCGTTAATGAGCAGTTCTTC	CASSYGTSVNEQFF
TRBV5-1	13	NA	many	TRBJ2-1	TGCGCCAGCAGCTCCGTCGCCGATGATGAGCAGTTCTTC	CASSSVADDEQFF
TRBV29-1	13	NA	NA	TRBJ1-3	TGCAGCGTTGTGCAGAACTCTGGAAACACCATATATTTT	CSVVQNSGNTIYF
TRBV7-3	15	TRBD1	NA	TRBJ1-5	TGTGCCAGCAGCTTCCCGGGACAGGGCAATCAGCCCCAGCATTTT	CASSFPGQGNQPQHF
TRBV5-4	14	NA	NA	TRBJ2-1	TGTGCCAGCAGCTTAACAGGGGGGGTGCGAGAGCAGTTCTTC	CASSLTGGVREQFF
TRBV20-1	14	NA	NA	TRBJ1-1	TGCAGTGCTAGAACGGAGAACAGGAACACTGAAGCTTTCTTT	CSARTENRNTEAFF
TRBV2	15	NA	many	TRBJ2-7	TGTGCCAGCAGTGAGGTTGACAGCAACTCCTACGAGCAGTACTTC	CASSEVDSNSYEQYF
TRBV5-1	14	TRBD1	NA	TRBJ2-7	TGCGCCAGCAGCTTGGGGGACAGGCCCGACGAGCAGTACTTC	CASSLGDRPDEQYF
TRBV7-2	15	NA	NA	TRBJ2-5	TGTGCCAGCAGCCGCCTACCAACAGGGTCGGTGACCCAGTACTTC	CASSRLPTGSVTQYF
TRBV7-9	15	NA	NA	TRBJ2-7	TGTGCCAGCAGCGTCCAGGGGGGGAGACTCCACGAGCAGTACTTC	CASSVQGGRLHEQYF
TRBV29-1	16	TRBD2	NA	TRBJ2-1	TGCAGCGTTGAAGCGAAGACTAGCGGGTCGTACAATGAGCAGTTCTTC	CSVEAKTSGSYNEQFF
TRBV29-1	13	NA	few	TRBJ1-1	TGCAGCGTTGAAGTATCCGGGAACACTGAAGCTTTCTTT	CSVEVSGNTEAFF